The next 20 T cell receptor beta chains were all read from a single sample in a study of blood T cell repertoires in COVID-19. Only in-frame clones appear in the TCRdb table, and some are missing; sequencing was by immunoSEQ multiplex PCR. In the table there are approximately 200,000 clones, 75% to 90% of which are singletons. The sample comprised peripheral blood. The receptors were gathered from a human donor in a cohort sampled during active COVID-19.

The chain combines TRBV28 with TRBJ2-1; 14 nucleotides match TRBD2. Germline V gives CDR1 MDHEN, CDR2 SYDVKM. V was pared by 3 bases and J by 4 bases, with 11 bases of the junction left unmatched. This CDR3 has 19 residues. The CDR3: CASSFDPGLAGDVYNEQFF. For the CDR3, the DNA is TGTGCCAGCAGTTTTGATCCGGGACTAGCGGGAGACGTGTACAATGAGCAGTTCTTC.

The V gene is TRBV2, the J gene TRBJ1-2; TRBD1 matches 11 bases. The germline V gene encodes CDR1 SNHLY and CDR2 FYNNEI. The CDR3 is made up of 12 amino acids. V lost 10 bases, J lost 7 bases, and 5 bases stayed unmatched. The CDR3 sequence: CATRDRGFGYTF. The DNA of the CDR3 is TGTGCCACTAGGGACAGGGGGTTTGGCTACACCTTC.

The genes are TRBV27 and TRBJ2-1, with TRBD1 identical over 7 bases. Germline CDR1 MNHEY, CDR2 SMNVEV (reference sequence). V lost 8 bases, J lost 9 bases, and 16 bases stayed unmatched. The CDR3 loop spans 15 amino acids. DNA of the CDR3: TGTGCCAGCCGAGGGGTACAGGGAAGGACAGGTGAGCAGTTCTTC. It codes for CASRGVQGRTGEQFF.

This rearrangement joins TRBV2 to TRBJ2-7; 10 positions match TRBD2. The V and J ends lost 5 bases and 6 bases, in that order; junction bases with no gene match: 7. This CDR3 contains 14 residues. The germline V gene has CDR1 SNHLY and CDR2 FYNNEI. The CDR3 DNA sequence: TGTGCCAGCAGTCCTAGCGGGAGCTGGGTCGAGCAGTACTTC. As protein: CASSPSGSWVEQYF.

This chain joins TRBV19 and TRBJ2-2; 9 bases match TRBD1. V was clipped by 5 bases and J by 5 bases; unmatched bases: 6. Germline CDR1 is LNHDA and CDR2 is SQIVND (reference sequence). The CDR3 runs 15 residues. CDR3 DNA: TGTGCCAGTAGTCCCGGGACAGGGTGGACCGGGGAGCTGTTTTTT. Encoded protein: CASSPGTGWTGELFF.

V usage is TRBV5-1 and J usage is TRBJ1-4, with 7 bases matching TRBD1. Germline lookup yields CDR1 SGHRS and CDR2 YFSETQ. V lost 0 bases and J lost 4; bases outside the gene matches: 3. The CDR3 is made up of 15 amino acids. CDR3 region: CASSLGDSHNEKLFF. CDR3 bases: TGCGCCAGCAGCTTGGGGGACAGCCATAATGAAAAACTGTTTTTT.

There are a few counts of this clone. CDR3 DNA sequence: TGTGCCACCAGTGGTCAGGGGATAAACTATGGCTACACCTTC. This codes for CATSGQGINYGYTF. The V call is TRBV24-1, the J call TRBJ1-2, with a tentative D call TRBD1 (6 bases). Germline V gene sequence: CDR1 KGHDR, CDR2 SFDVKD. Trimming stripped 5 bases from V and 2 bases from J, with 11 bases between. This CDR3 region has 14 residues.

CDR3 sequence: CAWTPGTGVSPLHF. DNA for the CDR3: TGTGCCTGGACCCCCGGGACAGGCGTCTCACCCCTCCACTTT. The chain links TRBV30 to TRBJ1-6, with 8 bases aligning to TRBD1. This CDR3 contains 14 residues. In germline, CDR1 is GTSNPN, CDR2 SVGIG (reference sequence). Trimming at V came to 4 bases and at J to 10 bases, leaving 9 bases not matched to a gene.

V is TRBV6-2 or TRBV6-3 and J is TRBJ1-5; D gene ambiguous. From germline, CDR1 is MNHEY and CDR2 SVGEGT. V was cut by 6 bases and J by 2 bases, with 26 bases left in between. CDR3 size: 19 residues. CDR3 DNA: TGTGCCAGCAGCCAATCATTATCCGGACTGAGGCAGGGCAATCAGCCCCAGCATTTT. Translation gives CASSQSLSGLRQGNQPQHF.

The chain employs TRBV28 and TRBJ2-7, with D perhaps matching TRBD2 (6 bases). The CDR3 runs 17 residues. V dropped 4 bases and J dropped 0 bases, with 19 bases sitting between them. Per the germline V gene, CDR1 is MDHEN and CDR2 is SYDVKM. The CDR3 is CASSSPGSFASSYEQYF. CDR3 coding DNA: TGTGCCAGCAGTTCCCCCGGGAGCTTCGCAAGCTCCTACGAGCAGTACTTC.

The rearrangement joins TRBV19 to TRBJ1-1; 7 bases align to TRBD1. In germline, CDR1 is LNHDA, CDR2 SQIVND (reference sequence). J lost 2 bases, V lost 5 bases, and 5 bases had no gene match. The CDR3 is 14 residues long. CDR3 sequence: CASSPGTANTEAFF. In DNA form, the CDR3 reads TGTGCCAGTAGTCCGGGGACAGCAAACACTGAAGCTTTCTTT.

The chain carries TRBV6-6 and TRBJ1-5; 8 nucleotides match TRBD1. CDR3 size: 12 residues. Germline loops: CDR1 MNHNY, CDR2 SVGAGI (reference sequence). J was trimmed by 5 bases and V by 6 bases; bases with no gene match: 0. DNA of the CDR3: TGTGCCAGCAGGACAGGGGATCAGCCCCAGCATTTT. This sequence encodes CASRTGDQPQHF.

This clone has a single count. The CDR3 DNA reads TGCGCCAGCAGCCTTCGGACTGGAGCCTACGAGCAGTACTTC. This gives the protein CASSLRTGAYEQYF. V and J are TRBV4-1 and TRBJ2-7; D may be TRBD2 (5 bases). The CDR3 runs 14 residues. The V gene lost 4 bases and the J gene lost 2 bases, with 12 bases spanning the gap. Germline V gene sequence: CDR1 MGHRA, CDR2 YSYEKL.

This sequence joins TRBV6-6 and TRBJ1-6; weak D call: TRBD1 (6 bases). Trimming removed 2 bases from V and 17 bases from J, with 10 bases in between. The CDR3 covers 11 residues. CDR1 and CDR2 from the germline V gene are MNHNY and SVGAGI (reference sequence). The CDR3 nucleotides read TGTGCCAGCAGTTACGGACAGCTCTTCCACTTT. Translating gives CASSYGQLFHF.

CDR3 coding DNA: TGTGCCACCTGGGACAGGGTAGTCTATGGCTACACCTTC. Residues: CATWDRVVYGYTF. This chain joins TRBV24-1 and TRBJ1-2; 9 bases are a match to TRBD1. The CDR3 length is 13 residues. CDR1 is KGHDR, CDR2 SFDVKD, per germline. Germline trimming cut 9 bases from V and 4 bases from J; bases unmatched to any gene: 5.

The chain carries TRBV7-6 and TRBJ2-2; 14 bases map to TRBD2. V trimming: 5 bases; J trimming: 5 bases; junction bases outside the gene matches: 4. The CDR3 is 16 amino acids. Germline CDR1 reads SGHVS; CDR2 reads FNYEAQ. In DNA form, the CDR3 reads TGTGCCAGCAGCCAGAGGACTAGCGGGAGGACCGGGGAGCTGTTTTTT. The encoded protein is CASSQRTSGRTGELFF.

V is TRBV5-6 and J is TRBJ1-6; D perhaps matches TRBD1 (6 bases). V lost 0 bases, J lost 5 bases, and 9 bases lay in between. The germline V gene encodes CDR1 SGHDT and CDR2 YYEEEE. This CDR3 comprises 15 residues. The CDR3 sequence: CASSLATGNNSPLHF. CDR3 nucleotide sequence: TGTGCCAGCAGCTTGGCCACAGGGAATAATTCACCCCTCCACTTT.

This chain joins TRBV30 and TRBJ1-1; 9 positions agree with TRBD1. Germline lookup yields CDR1 GTSNPN and CDR2 SVGIG (reference sequence). V lost 2 bases and J lost 0; bases outside the gene matches: 10. The CDR3 sequence is 17 residues long. The CDR3 nucleotides are TGTGCCTGGAGTACTGGGACAGGGACCGACTTGAACACTGAAGCTTTCTTT. Translation: CAWSTGTGTDLNTEAFF.

The chain employs TRBV5-4 and TRBJ2-5, with 7 bases identical to TRBD1. This CDR3 region has 16 residues. With V trimmed by 1 base and J by 4 bases, 10 bases remained unmatched. Germline V gene lookup returns CDR1 SGHNT and CDR2 YYREEE (reference sequence). The CDR3 loop is CASSLTGTRGIETQYF. CDR3 nucleotide sequence: TGTGCCAGCAGCTTGACCGGGACCAGGGGGATAGAGACCCAGTACTTC.

The chain recombines TRBV19 with TRBJ2-1; 11 bases map to TRBD1. CDR3 length: 19 amino acids. With V trimmed by 5 bases and J by 0 bases, 12 bases remained unmatched. Per the germline V gene, CDR1 is LNHDA and CDR2 is SQIVND (reference sequence). For the CDR3, the DNA is TGTGCCAGTAGTTTCCGAGGACAGGGGGCCATCAGCTCCTACAATGAGCAGTTCTTC. Protein sequence: CASSFRGQGAISSYNEQFF. Based on the CDR3 plus reference TRBV19 and TRBJ2-1, the full variable domain is DGGITQSPKYLFRKEGQNVTLSCEQNLNHDAMYWYRQDPGQGLRLIYYSQIVNDFQKGDIAEGYSVSREKKESFPLTVTSAQKNPTAFYLCASSFRGQGAISSYNEQFFGPGTRLTVL.